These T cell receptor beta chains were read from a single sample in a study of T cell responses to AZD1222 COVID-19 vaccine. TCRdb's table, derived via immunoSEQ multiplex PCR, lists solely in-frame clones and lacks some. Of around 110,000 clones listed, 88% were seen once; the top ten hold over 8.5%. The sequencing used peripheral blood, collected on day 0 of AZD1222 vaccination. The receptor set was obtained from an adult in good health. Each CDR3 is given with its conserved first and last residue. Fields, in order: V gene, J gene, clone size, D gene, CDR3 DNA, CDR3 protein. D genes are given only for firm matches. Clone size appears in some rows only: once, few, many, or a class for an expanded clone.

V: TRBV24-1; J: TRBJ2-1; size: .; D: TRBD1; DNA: TGTGCCACCAGTGACCGGACAGGGGTTAACAATGAGCAGTTCTTC; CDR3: CATSDRTGVNNEQFF
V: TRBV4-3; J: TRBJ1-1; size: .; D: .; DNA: TGCGCCAGCAGGGGAATGGGGGGGCGCGGAAAGTCCACTGAAGCTTTCTTT; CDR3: CASRGMGGRGKSTEAFF
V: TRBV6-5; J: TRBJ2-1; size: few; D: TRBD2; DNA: TGTGCCAGCAGTCCTAGCGGGAGCCTAAGAAATGAGCAGTTCTTC; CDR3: CASSPSGSLRNEQFF
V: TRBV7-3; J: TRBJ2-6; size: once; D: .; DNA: TGTGCCAGCGGTAACTCTGGGGCCAACGTCCTGACTTTC; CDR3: CASGNSGANVLTF
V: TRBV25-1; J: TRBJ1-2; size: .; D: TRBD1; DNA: TGTGCCAGCAGTCCATTCTTCGGACAGGGGAACTATGGCTACACCTTC; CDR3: CASSPFFGQGNYGYTF
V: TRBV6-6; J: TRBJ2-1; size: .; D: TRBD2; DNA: TGTGCCAGCAGCCGGACTAGCGGGGGGCTCTACAATGAGCAGTTCTTC; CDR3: CASSRTSGGLYNEQFF
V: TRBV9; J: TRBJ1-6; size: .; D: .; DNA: TGTGCCAGCAGCGTCTCTTGGGGGACCCTTAATTCACCCCTCCACTTT; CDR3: CASSVSWGTLNSPLHF
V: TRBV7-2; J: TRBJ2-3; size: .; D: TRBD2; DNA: TGTGCCAGCAGCACCGGACTAGCGGGGGGAACGCAGTATTTT; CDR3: CASSTGLAGGTQYF
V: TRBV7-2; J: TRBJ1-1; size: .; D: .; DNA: TGTGCCAGCAGCTTAGAGTGGTTAACTGAAGCTTTCTTT; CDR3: CASSLEWLTEAFF
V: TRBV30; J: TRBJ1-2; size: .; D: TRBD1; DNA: TGTGCCTGGCAGGGACAGGGGTTCGGTGGCTACACCTTC; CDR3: CAWQGQGFGGYTF
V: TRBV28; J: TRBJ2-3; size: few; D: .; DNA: TGTGCCAGCAGCGAAAGCGGGGATACGCAGTATTTT; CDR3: CASSESGDTQYF
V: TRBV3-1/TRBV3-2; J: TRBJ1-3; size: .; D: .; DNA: TGTGCCAGCACCTGGAGATCGTCCCTATATTTT; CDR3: CASTWRSSLYF
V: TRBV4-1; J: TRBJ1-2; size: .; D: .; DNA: TGCGCCAGCAGCCAAGTTAGGGCGTCCGGCTACACCTTC; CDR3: CASSQVRASGYTF
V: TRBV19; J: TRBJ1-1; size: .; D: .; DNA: TGTGCCAGTAGTATAGCCCTCCGGGGCACTGAAGCTTTCTTT; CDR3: CASSIALRGTEAFF
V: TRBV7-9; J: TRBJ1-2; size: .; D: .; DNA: TGTGCCAGCATCCCGGTGTTGACCCTGGACTATGGCTACACCTTC; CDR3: CASIPVLTLDYGYTF
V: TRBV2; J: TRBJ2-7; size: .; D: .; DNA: TGTGCCAGCAGTGACCCTCAGCGTCGGTACGAGCAGTACTTC; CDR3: CASSDPQRRYEQYF
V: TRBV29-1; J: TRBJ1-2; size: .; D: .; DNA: TGCAGCGTTGAAGATCCGCAGGGACCAGATGGCTACACCTTC; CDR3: CSVEDPQGPDGYTF
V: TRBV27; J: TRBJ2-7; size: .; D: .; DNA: TGTGCCAGCAGTTTAGCACGGACCTACGAGCAGTACTTC; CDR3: CASSLARTYEQYF
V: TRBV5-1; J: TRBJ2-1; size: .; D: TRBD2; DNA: TGCGCCAGCAGCTTGGGGTACTTAGCGGGGGACCACAATGAGCAGTTCTTC; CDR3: CASSLGYLAGDHNEQFF
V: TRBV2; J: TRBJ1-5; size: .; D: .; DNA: TGTGCCAGCAGAGCAACTCGGGAGGGCAATCAGCCCCAGCATTTT; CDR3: CASRATREGNQPQHF
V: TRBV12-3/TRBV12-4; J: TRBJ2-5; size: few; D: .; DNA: TGTGCCAGCAGTGACAGAGAGACCCAGTACTTC; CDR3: CASSDRETQYF
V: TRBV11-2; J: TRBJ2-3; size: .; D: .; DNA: TGTGCCAGCAGCTTTTTAGGGACAGATACGCAGTATTTT; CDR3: CASSFLGTDTQYF
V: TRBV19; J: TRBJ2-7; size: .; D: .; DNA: TGTGCCAGTATAGCCACTTCCTACGAGCAGTACTTC; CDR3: CASIATSYEQYF
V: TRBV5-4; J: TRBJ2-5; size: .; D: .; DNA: TGTGCCAGCAGCTTGGAAGAGACCCAGTACTTC; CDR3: CASSLEETQYF
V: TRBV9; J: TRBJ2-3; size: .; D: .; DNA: TGTGCCAGCAGCGTAGGTTCGGGGAGTAGTGGAGATACGCAGTATTTT; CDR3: CASSVGSGSSGDTQYF
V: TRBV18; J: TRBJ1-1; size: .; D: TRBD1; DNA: TGTGCCAGCTCACCACGCGGGACAGGCCGCCCGAACACTGAAGCTTTCTTT; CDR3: CASSPRGTGRPNTEAFF
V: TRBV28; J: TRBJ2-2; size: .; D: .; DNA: TGTGCCAGCAGTCGTGGGGGCGTTAGCACCGGGGAGCTGTTTTTT; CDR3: CASSRGGVSTGELFF
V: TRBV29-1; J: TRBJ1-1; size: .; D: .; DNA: TGCAGCGTTGAGGTCCAGGGCGGCACTGAAGCTTTCTTT; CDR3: CSVEVQGGTEAFF